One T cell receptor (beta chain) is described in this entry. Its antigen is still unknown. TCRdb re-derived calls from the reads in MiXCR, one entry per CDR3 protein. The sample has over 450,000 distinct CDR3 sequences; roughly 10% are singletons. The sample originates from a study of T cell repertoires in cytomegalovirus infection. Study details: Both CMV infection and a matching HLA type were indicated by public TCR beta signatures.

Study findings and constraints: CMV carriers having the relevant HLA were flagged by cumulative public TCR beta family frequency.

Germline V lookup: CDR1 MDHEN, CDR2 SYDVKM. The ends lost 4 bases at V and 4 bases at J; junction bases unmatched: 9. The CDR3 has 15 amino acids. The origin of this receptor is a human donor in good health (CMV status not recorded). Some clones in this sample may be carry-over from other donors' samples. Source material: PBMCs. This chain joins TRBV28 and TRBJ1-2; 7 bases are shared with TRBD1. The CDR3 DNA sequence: TGTGCCAGCAGTTCCCTGACAGGGTCTGGCTATGGCTACACCTTC. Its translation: CASSSLTGSGYGYTF.